This T cell receptor (beta chain) derives from a study of Tregs in tolerant kidney transplant recipients. Trimming shortened V by 0 bases and J by 3 bases, and 8 bases separated the two germline ends. From germline, CDR1 is GTSNPN and CDR2 SVGIG (reference sequence). This CDR3 contains 13 residues. This clone has a handful of counts. The antigen is not known. Study results and limitations: Findings come from small patient numbers and require larger validation.

Unstimulated regulatory T cells (CD4+CD25+CD127-), CD4+CD25- non-regulatory cells, CD4 and CD8 cells were FACS-sorted from thawed PBMCs. Measured with immunoSEQ multiplex PCR; TCRdb has only the in-frame clones, and not every one. This table has under 300,000 clones, 65% to 85% appearing once. The TCR originated in a human donor in good health. The chain recombines TRBV30 with TRBJ1-2, with D uncertain. The sequenced material came from CD4+ T cells from blood. CDR3 coding DNA: TGTGCCTGGAGTGTTAGCAGCTACTATGGCTACACCTTC. Translation gives CAWSVSSYYGYTF.